Listed here are 20 T cell receptor beta chains from one sample, sequenced in a study of T cell changes during pregnancy in multiple sclerosis. The protocol was immunoSEQ multiplex PCR, while the TCRdb copy is restricted to in-frame clones and leaves out a portion. Among some 27,000 clones listed, about 89% were seen once. The input for sequencing was CD8+ T cells from peripheral blood mononuclear cells, taken before pregnancy. These receptors all stem from a female donor with multiple sclerosis, enrolled in a pregnancy study.

The chain is built from TRBV7-2 and TRBJ2-1, with 7 bases lining up with TRBD1. Germline V CDR1 and CDR2: SGHTA, FQGNSA. The CDR3 sequence is 14 residues long. V lost 3 bases and J lost 7; bases outside the gene matches: 6. The CDR3 DNA sequence: TGTGCCAGCAGCTTGACAGGGTTTAGGAATGAGCAGTTCTTC. Protein product: CASSLTGFRNEQFF. Combining the CDR3 with reference TRBV7-2 and TRBJ2-1 gives the whole variable domain GAGVSQSPSNKVTEKGKDVELRCDPISGHTALYWYRQSLGQGLEFLIYFQGNSAPDKSGLPSDRFSAERTGGSVSTLTIQRTQQEDSAVYLCASSLTGFRNEQFFGPGTRLTVL.

The V and J genes are TRBV7-9 and TRBJ2-1; 11 bases match TRBD2. Germline V lookup: CDR1 SEHNR, CDR2 FQNEAQ (reference sequence). V shed 10 bases and J 6 bases; nucleotides not matched to a gene: 11. The CDR3 spans 15 residues. CDR3 residues: CAIPGPSGGINEQFF. DNA for the CDR3: TGTGCCATTCCAGGCCCTAGCGGGGGGATCAATGAGCAGTTCTTC.

The rearrangement links TRBV5-4 to TRBJ1-4; D might be TRBD1 (5 bases). This CDR3 is 13 amino acids long. The ends were cut back, 0 bases at V and 8 bases at J, with 8 bases in the middle. Germline assignment: CDR1 SGHNT and CDR2 YYREEE (reference sequence). The CDR3 DNA is TGTGCCAGCAGCTTGGCGGGGGAGGAAAAACTGTTTTTT. It encodes CASSLAGEEKLFF.

With respect to this clone: The germline gene is not matched at one end of the junction; a read error may be the cause. V and J are TRBV7-9 and TRBJ2-7; D ambiguous. Germline V lookup: CDR1 SEHNR, CDR2 FQNEAQ (reference sequence). The CDR3 is 13 amino acids. This chain's CDR3 is CASSPASSYVQYF. The CDR3 DNA follows: TGTGCCAGCAGCCCCGCAAGTTCCTACGTGCAGTACTTC.

This rearrangement joins TRBV7-8 to TRBJ1-1; D remains unclear. The CDR3 is made up of 13 amino acids. Trimming took off 5 bases at V and 3 bases at J, with 10 bases between the two ends. Germline V CDR1 and CDR2: SGHVS, FQNEAQ. CDR3 residues: CASSPEADTEAFF. CDR3 coding DNA: TGTGCCAGCAGCCCGGAGGCGGACACTGAAGCTTTCTTT.

This chain joins TRBV25-1 and TRBJ1-3, with D unclear. This CDR3 contains 12 residues. Trimming left V 4 bases short and J 15 bases short, with 16 bases between. The germline CDR1 and CDR2 sequences are MGHDK and SYGVNS. CDR3 DNA sequence: TGTGCCAGCAGTGGAGGGAACGGCCACAAATATTTT. Residues: CASSGGNGHKYF.

The rearrangement uses TRBV28 and TRBJ2-2; 9 nucleotides agree with TRBD1. The CDR3 length is 15 residues. Germline V CDR1 and CDR2: MDHEN, SYDVKM. V dropped 6 bases and J dropped 1; count of bases not matched to a gene: 3. Here the CDR3 DNA reads TGTGCCAGCAGACCGGGACAGGGGAACACCGGGGAGCTGTTTTTT. Translation gives CASRPGQGNTGELFF.

Details on this clone: The conserved phenylalanine or tryptophan normally closing the CDR3 is absent here, so this likely arose from a read error. The DNA is omitted, as the CDR3 cannot be located on it reliably, and the CDR3 follows TCRdb's listing. The chain links TRBV15 to TRBJ1-2; the table names TRBD1, a call not compared with the DNA. Looked up from germline, CDR1 is LNHNV and CDR2 is YYDKDF (reference sequence). The CDR3 extends over 16 residues, inclusive of both ends. The CDR3 sequence is CATSRDLGTGWSLSSS.

CDR3 DNA: TGTGCCAGCAGTTTTATCGACAGGGGGGGCACTGAAGCTTTCTTT. This sequence encodes CASSFIDRGGTEAFF. The V gene is TRBV27, the J gene TRBJ1-1, with TRBD1 identical over 9 bases. Germline lookup yields CDR1 MNHEY and CDR2 SMNVEV (reference sequence). There are 15 residues in the CDR3. Unmatched junction bases numbered 6, after V lost 3 bases and J lost 4 bases.

This clone was seen just once. This chain uses TRBV2 with TRBJ1-2, with TRBD1 identical over 7 bases. The germline V gene has CDR1 SNHLY and CDR2 FYNNEI. V shed 3 bases, J shed 1 base, and the junction held 5 bases outside the gene matches. CDR3 length: 15 residues. The CDR3 is CASSEGQIINYGYTF. CDR3 nucleotides: TGTGCCAGCAGTGAGGGACAGATTATTAACTATGGCTACACCTTC.

Concerning this clone itself: The junction departs from the called germline gene at one end, perhaps through a read error. The chain combines TRBV9 with TRBJ2-3; 8 bases map to TRBD2. This CDR3 contains 12 residues. Germline values: CDR1 SGDLS, CDR2 YYNGEE. CDR3 DNA: TGTGCCAGCAGCTCAAAGACCGGCGGACTAGCCTTT. Amino acids: CASSSKTGGLAF.

V is TRBV2 and J is TRBJ2-7; TRBD2 is a possible D gene (5 bases). Germline V gives CDR1 SNHLY, CDR2 FYNNEI. The V and J ends lost 6 bases and 7 bases respectively, with 16 bases between them. The CDR3 length is 13 residues. This CDR3 is CASRRGSLEEQYF. Written as DNA, the CDR3 is TGTGCCAGCAGACGGGGATCGCTAGAGGAGCAGTACTTC.

The V and J genes are TRBV15 and TRBJ2-5, with D possibly matching TRBD1 (6 bases). This CDR3 is 16 amino acids long. The V end was cut by 5 bases, the J end by 5 bases, with 21 bases between. CDR1 LNHNV and CDR2 YYDKDF come from the germline V gene (reference sequence). DNA for the CDR3: TGTGCCACCAGCCAAGGGGGTTCAGGGTGGGGCGAGACCCAGTACTTC. Translated, it gives CATSQGGSGWGETQYF.

The rearrangement uses TRBV4-1 and TRBJ2-5; TRBD2 might be the D (5 bases). The germline V gene encodes CDR1 MGHRA and CDR2 YSYEKL. This CDR3 region has 15 residues. V was pared by 0 bases and J by 5 bases, with 13 bases between. The CDR3: CASSQDTRVWETQYF. CDR3 nucleotide sequence: TGCGCCAGCAGCCAAGATACGCGGGTTTGGGAGACCCAGTACTTC.

This chain uses TRBV13 with TRBJ2-2, with TRBD2 as a possible D gene (6 bases). The CDR3 is made up of 14 amino acids. V shed 5 bases and J shed 1 base, with 8 bases lying between them. The germline gives CDR1 PRHDT, CDR2 FYEKMQ (reference sequence). The CDR3 protein is CASSPGGNTGELFF. DNA of the CDR3: TGTGCCAGCAGCCCCGGGGGGAACACCGGGGAGCTGTTTTTT.

The CDR3 sequence: CAISESGGGYEQYF. The CDR3 nucleotides are TGTGCCATCAGTGAGTCCGGGGGGGGATACGAGCAGTACTTC. The gene calls are TRBV10-3 and TRBJ2-7, with TRBD2 matching 8 bases. The length of the CDR3 is 14 residues. The trim removed 0 bases at V and 4 bases at J, leaving 2 bases unmatched. Germline V gene sequence: CDR1 ENHRY, CDR2 SYGVKD.

The chain carries TRBV9 and TRBJ1-1; D uncertain. This CDR3 has 15 residues. V was pared by 4 bases and J by 0 bases, with 13 bases between. Germline loops: CDR1 SGDLS, CDR2 YYNGEE. For the CDR3, the DNA is TGTGCCAGCAGCTCCCACATGACATTGAACACTGAAGCTTTCTTT. This translates into CASSSHMTLNTEAFF. Supplemented by reference TRBV9 and TRBJ1-1, the full variable domain reads DSGVTQTPKHLITATGQRVTLRCSPRSGDLSVYWYQQSLDQGLQFLIQYYNGEERAKGNILERFSAQQFPDLHSELNLSSLELGDSALYFCASSSHMTLNTEAFFGQGTRLTVV.

This chain connects TRBV28 to TRBJ1-3, with D possibly matching TRBD1 (5 bases). The germline CDR1 and CDR2 sequences are MDHEN and SYDVKM. CDR3 length: 12 residues. With 8 bases removed from V and 9 bases from J, the gap between germline ends came to 14 bases. CDR3 region: CASPDNGGTIYF. CDR3 nucleotides: TGTGCCAGCCCGGACAACGGGGGCACCATATATTTT.

This clone was seen a single time. The J gene is TRBJ1-5, the V gene TRBV6-1; 7 positions match TRBD1. CDR1 is MNHNS, CDR2 SASEGT, per germline. The CDR3 is 14 amino acids. V was pared by 2 bases and J by 11 bases, with 9 bases of the junction left unmatched. CDR3 sequence reads: CASSEFSTGRTQHF. The CDR3 region has the DNA TGTGCCAGCAGTGAATTTTCGACAGGGAGGACCCAGCATTTT.

The chain couples TRBV5-1 to TRBJ1-2; no clear D gene. Trimming pared 4 bases from V and 4 bases from J, leaving 17 bases between. The CDR3 consists of 15 residues. The germline V gene has CDR1 SGHRS and CDR2 YFSETQ. The CDR3 DNA is TGCGCCAGCAGCCCTTTTGACACCGTAGGCTATGGCTACACCTTC. It codes for CASSPFDTVGYGYTF.